These T cell receptor beta chains were read from a single sample in a study of blood T cell repertoires in COVID-19. Using immunoSEQ multiplex PCR, the repertoire was profiled, and TCRdb retains in-frame clones only, with some absent. The sample contains 65,000 to 85,000 clones, about four fifths of which appear only once. Sequences were obtained from peripheral blood. Receptors were obtained from a man in his forties or fifties with active COVID-19. Both conserved end residues are part of each CDR3.

v_call	j_call	cdr3_aa
TRBV19	TRBJ2-1	CASSKTSGVYNEQFF
TRBV15	TRBJ2-1	CATGMDRVSDEQFF
TRBV19	TRBJ1-1	CASSKTGDTEAFF
TRBV7-3	TRBJ2-1	CASSPRPFTSGIYNEQFF
TRBV9	TRBJ2-1	CASSVGTKTSGAPGYEQFF
TRBV6-5	TRBJ1-3	CASRHMTGSGNTIYF
TRBV29-1	TRBJ2-3	CSDRTSESTDTQYF
TRBV7-2	TRBJ2-7	CASSLDRAGYEQYF
TRBV27	TRBJ1-5	CASSFEGWDQPQHF
TRBV7-9	TRBJ2-7	CASSHRTGDYEQYF
TRBV5-4	TRBJ2-1	CASITRGTVDWDEQFF
TRBV7-3	TRBJ2-3	CASSLGEWRGSTDTQYF
TRBV6-5	TRBJ1-2	CAAGFRGYTF
TRBV5-6	TRBJ1-2	CASSRTGSDGYTF
TRBV9	TRBJ1-1	CASSTSLNTEAFF
TRBV15	TRBJ1-5	CATSKRTGGARQPQHF
TRBV2	TRBJ1-4	CASSWTKDNEKLFF
TRBV7-9	TRBJ2-1	CASSLGGAAGLYNEQFF
TRBV5-4	TRBJ2-3	CASSLPGPRTDTQYF
TRBV1	TRBJ2-1	CTSSQDSASGRHNEQFF
TRBV2	TRBJ2-2	CASSVAAWNTGELFF
TRBV5-1	TRBJ2-3	CASRLGLAGRTDTQYF
TRBV5-4	TRBJ1-4	CASSAAGRFNEKLFF
TRBV7-8	TRBJ2-7	CASREAYRTYEQYF
TRBV7-8	TRBJ1-5	CASSLVQGSSQPQHF
TRBV5-6	TRBJ1-2	CASSPGVGTASSNYGYTF
TRBV3-1/TRBV3-2	TRBJ1-5	CASSQGTWRQPQHF
TRBV18	TRBJ2-1	CASSLRASGSTGDEQFF
TRBV19	TRBJ2-3	CASSIGGLGSGTDTQYF
TRBV30	TRBJ1-2	CAWAGDRRNYGYTF
TRBV9	TRBJ1-4	CASSSGQGPTNEKLFF
TRBV12-3/TRBV12-4	TRBJ2-5	CASSLIETQYF
TRBV7-9	TRBJ1-3	CASSPGQGYGNTIYF
TRBV28	TRBJ1-2	CASRYGTAYGYTF
TRBV7-2	TRBJ2-7	CASSSAGTRSHEQYF
TRBV13	TRBJ2-7	CASSTPSKIEQYF
TRBV5-6	TRBJ2-7	CASSLVDSSYEQYF
TRBV7-9	TRBJ1-1	CALVTGDTEAFF
TRBV7-2	TRBJ2-7	CASSKTSGSLEQYF
TRBV5-4	TRBJ1-4	CASSLQGVEEKLFF
TRBV4-3	TRBJ1-3	CASSQDSSFGNTIYF
TRBV6-1	TRBJ1-5	CASSVPTGFSNQPQHF
TRBV27	TRBJ2-1	CASSLKINNEQFF
TRBV7-2	TRBJ1-2	CASSLDRVDGYTF
TRBV7-9	TRBJ2-7	CASSLPETDSGSF
TRBV24-1	TRBJ1-2	CATSARGSYGYTF
TRBV11-2	TRBJ1-1	CASRFSSGEAFF
TRBV7-2	TRBJ2-1	CASSLASGGGLGNEQFF
TRBV21-1	TRBJ2-4	CASSKGGDLRGWAKNIQYF
TRBV4-2	TRBJ2-2	CASSRRTGQVAGELFF
TRBV5-6	TRBJ2-7	CASSFIPPGSITGEQYF
TRBV19	TRBJ2-3	CASSRDRVTDTQYF
TRBV15	TRBJ2-1	CATSRDGTDNDEQFF
TRBV5-6	TRBJ2-6	CASTLPRAGANVLTF
TRBV27	TRBJ1-6	CASSYSSYNSPLHF
TRBV7-3	TRBJ2-1	CASSSYRDDEQFF
TRBV5-1	TRBJ2-1	CASSYLQGVEAEQFF
TRBV4-1	TRBJ2-7	CASSQTGGDYEQYF
TRBV21-1	TRBJ1-2	CASSKNKKQGYYGYTF
TRBV20-1	TRBJ1-4	CSASRGANEKLFF